This T cell receptor beta chain was documented in a study of identical twins. Only healthy Caucasians were enrolled as donors. TCRdb called the 5' RACE reads again in MiXCR, with one record for every CDR3 protein. The table shows about 520,000 distinct CDR3 sequences, with roughly a fifth occurring only once. With respect to this clonotype: As yet, its antigen is unknown.

Trimming pared 5 bases from V and 1 base from J, leaving 13 bases between. CDR1 is SGHTA and CDR2 is FQGNSA in the germline V gene. The CDR3 length is 15 residues. Overall study findings and caveats: Researchers caution that invariant MAIT and iNKT cells could partly confound zero-insertion analyses.

A further study also used this sample, focusing on T cells expressing NK-cell markers. This second report adds: There were a handful of donors in whom these clonotypes also led the CD3+CD56-NKG2C+ fraction. HCMV specificity of the expanded NKG2C+ T cell clones stayed unclear.

The V gene is TRBV7-2, the J gene TRBJ2-3; D remains unclear. The receptor was isolated from a woman under 30 in good health. Sequences were obtained from CD4+ T cells sorted from blood. This CDR3 reads CASSRSPGRTDTQYF. DNA of the CDR3: TGTGCCAGCAGCCGTTCCCCCGGTCGCACAGATACGCAGTATTTT.